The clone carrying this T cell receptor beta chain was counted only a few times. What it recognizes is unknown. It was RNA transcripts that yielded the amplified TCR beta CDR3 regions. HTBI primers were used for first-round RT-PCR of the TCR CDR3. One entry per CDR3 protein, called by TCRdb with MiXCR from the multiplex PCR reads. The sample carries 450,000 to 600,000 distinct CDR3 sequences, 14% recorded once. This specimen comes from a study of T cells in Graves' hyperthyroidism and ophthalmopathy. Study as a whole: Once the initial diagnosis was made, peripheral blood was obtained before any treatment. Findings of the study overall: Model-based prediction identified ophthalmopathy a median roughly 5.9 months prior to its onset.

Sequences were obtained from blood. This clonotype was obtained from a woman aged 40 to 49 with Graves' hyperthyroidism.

The chain's CDR3 is CASSSPPNYGYTF. The CDR3 nucleotides read TGTGCCAGCAGCTCTCCACCTAACTATGGCTACACCTTC. The gene calls are TRBV11-3 and TRBJ1-2; unclear D gene. The germline V and J ends were trimmed by 4 bases and 0 bases, with 6 bases remaining between them. CDR1 and CDR2 from the germline V gene are SGHNT and YENEEA. CDR3 length: 13 amino acids.